This T cell receptor (beta chain) came from a study of T-cell memory formation after mild COVID-19. A single record per CDR3 protein comes from TCRdb applying MiXCR to the 5' RACE reads. The sample yields about 390,000 distinct CDR3 sequences, 15% to 20% seen once. Germline CDR1 is KGHSH and CDR2 is LQKENI. The CDR3 is 13 amino acids. The germline V and J ends were trimmed by 3 bases and 5 bases, with 8 bases remaining between them. This receptor was obtained from a man aged 18 to 29 who had mild COVID-19 (a few samples of this study predate the infection). Cell type and time point are not known. V and J are TRBV18 and TRBJ1-5; no clear D. Sequencing was performed on PBMCs or a T cell subset sorted from them (not recorded which). CDR3 nucleotides: TGTGCCAGCTCACCCAGTCCCGATCAGCCCCAGCATTTT. Its protein product is CASSPSPDQPQHF. Full variable domain (remainder filled in from reference TRBV18 and TRBJ1-5): NAGVMQNPRHLVRRRGQEARLRCSPMKGHSHVYWYRQLPEEGLKFMVYLQKENIIDESGMPKERFSAEFPKEGPSILRIQQVVRGDSAAYFCASSPSPDQPQHFGDGTRLSIL.